The 18 T cell receptor beta chains listed next were all sequenced from one sample in a study of blood T cells in healthy people across ages. Combining a sample-barcoded 5' primer with a J-beta primer mix, a second PCR ran for roughly 7 to 12 cycles. MiXCR, run by TCRdb on the 5' RACE reads, gives a single entry per CDR3 protein. There are 1.5 million to 1.9 million distinct CDR3 sequences in the sample; about 45% occur only once, and 4% lies in the top ten. Material for sequencing was blood. Receptors were obtained from a woman younger than 35 in good health.

The chain carries TRBV12-3 or TRBV12-4 and TRBJ2-1; D may be TRBD1 or TRBD2 (5 bases each). The CDR3 length is 14 residues. Trimming shortened V by 4 bases and J by 13 bases, and 20 bases separated the two germline ends. CDR3 loop: CASSSTGTVWEQFF. In nucleotides, the CDR3 is TGTGCCAGCAGTTCCACCGGGACGGTGTGGGAACAGTTCTTC.

The chain carries TRBV4-3 and TRBJ1-1, with 8 bases fitting TRBD1. The CDR3 spans 17 residues. Germline loops: CDR1 LGHNA, CDR2 YSLEER. The J segment lost 3 bases and the V segment lost 3 bases, leaving 12 bases of the junction unmatched. In nucleotides, the CDR3 is TGCGCCAGCAGCCATCTAAGACAGGGGAGGGTTGACACTGAAGCTTTCTTT. Translation: CASSHLRQGRVDTEAFF.

This clonotype was observed a handful of times. As DNA, the CDR3 is TGTGCCAGCAGTTTATCAGACAGCCTGAACACTGAAGCTTTCTTT. It yields the protein CASSLSDSLNTEAFF. This chain joins TRBV27 and TRBJ1-1; possible D gene TRBD1, 5 bases. Between the trimmed V and J ends, which lost 0 bases and 0 bases, there was a span of 8 bases. Germline V gives CDR1 MNHEY, CDR2 SMNVEV (reference sequence). This CDR3 contains 15 residues.

This clonotype occurred a few times. The rearrangement joins TRBV27 to TRBJ2-3; 7 nucleotides agree with TRBD2. From germline, CDR1 is MNHEY and CDR2 SMNVEV (reference sequence). The CDR3 consists of 15 residues. The V gene end was trimmed by 6 bases and the J gene end by 2 bases; junction bases not matched to a gene: 8. CDR3 sequence: CASRRDYPSTDTQYF. The CDR3 DNA sequence: TGTGCCAGCAGGCGGGACTACCCCTCCACAGATACGCAGTATTTT.

The chain couples TRBV6-5 to TRBJ2-7, with 8 bases that match TRBD1. The junction had 6 bases not matched to a gene; V was cut back by 1 base and J by 4 bases. The germline gives CDR1 MNHEY, CDR2 SVGAGI. This CDR3 comprises 15 residues. The CDR3 loop reads CASSYLGQGNYEQYF. CDR3 bases: TGTGCCAGCAGTTACTTAGGACAGGGAAATTACGAGCAGTACTTC.

The V gene is TRBV28, the J gene TRBJ1-4, with 8 bases fitting TRBD1. Per the germline V gene, CDR1 is MDHEN and CDR2 is SYDVKM. The CDR3 sequence is 15 residues long. V trimming: 7 bases; J trimming: 7 bases; junction bases outside the gene matches: 11. The DNA for the CDR3 is TGTGCCAGCACTCCGACAGGGGCCCTTGGTGAAAAACTGTTTTTT. Translation: CASTPTGALGEKLFF.

V gene TRBV11-2 combines with J gene TRBJ2-3; a possible D gene is TRBD1 (5 bases). Trimming pared 5 bases from V and 0 bases from J, leaving 12 bases between. Germline CDR1 is SGHAT and CDR2 is FQNNGV. The CDR3 consists of 15 residues. Here the CDR3 DNA reads TGTGCCAGCAGCCATCCAGGGTATAGCACAGATACGCAGTATTTT. Translating gives CASSHPGYSTDTQYF.

The rearrangement joins TRBV3-1 to TRBJ2-5, with TRBD2 matching over 9 bases. Germline CDR1 reads LGHDT; CDR2 reads YNNKEL (reference sequence). This CDR3 spans 16 amino acids. With 0 bases clipped from V and 2 bases from J, the junction kept 4 bases outside the gene matches. Here the CDR3 DNA reads TGTGCCAGCAGCCAAGAGAGACTAGCGGTACAAGAGACCCAGTACTTC. This encodes CASSQERLAVQETQYF.

This clonotype appeared a few times. This sequence joins TRBV27 and TRBJ2-1; D is possibly TRBD2 (6 bases). The germline V and J ends were trimmed by 7 bases and 7 bases, with 17 bases remaining between them. Germline V lookup: CDR1 MNHEY, CDR2 SMNVEV (reference sequence). This CDR3 has 14 amino acids. This chain's CDR3 is CASKSGVAWNEQFF. The CDR3 nucleotides are TGTGCCAGCAAATCGGGAGTAGCGTGGAATGAGCAGTTCTTC.

The chain uses TRBV6-1 and TRBJ2-1; 9 bases line up with TRBD1. Germline CDR1 reads MNHNS; CDR2 reads SASEGT. This CDR3 is built from 15 residues. The V segment lost 5 bases and the J segment 7 bases; nucleotides outside the gene matches: 9. CDR3 in DNA: TGTGCCAGCAGTATTGGGACAGGGAAGGGTAATGAGCAGTTCTTC. Its translation: CASSIGTGKGNEQFF.

This clonotype was observed a few times. The CDR3 DNA reads TGCAGTGCTAGGGAAGGACTAGCGGGCTCCTACAATGAGCAGTTCTTC. Translated, it gives CSAREGLAGSYNEQFF. J is TRBJ2-1 and V is TRBV20-1, with 11 bases aligning to TRBD2. Germline-derived CDR1 and CDR2 are DFQATT and SNEGSKA (reference sequence). CDR3 length: 16 residues. V shed 3 bases, J shed 0 bases, and the junction held 4 bases outside the gene matches.

The rearrangement links TRBV20-1 to TRBJ2-6, with 10 positions matching TRBD2. Losses at the gene ends were 8 bases for V and 4 bases for J; bases not matched to a gene: 8. Germline-derived CDR1 and CDR2 are DFQATT and SNEGSKA (reference sequence). The CDR3 sequence is 15 residues long. CDR3 protein: CSTPLAGVGANVLTF. In DNA form, the CDR3 reads TGCAGTACCCCTCTAGCGGGAGTGGGGGCCAACGTCCTGACTTTC.

This chain connects TRBV29-1 to TRBJ2-5, with TRBD2 matching over 7 bases. CDR3 length: 13 amino acids. Germline V gene lookup returns CDR1 SQVTM and CDR2 ANQGSEA. Trimming took 8 bases from V and 0 from J; bases not matched to a gene: 6. CDR3 residues: CSTGGIYQETQYF. CDR3 DNA: TGCAGCACCGGGGGGATTTACCAAGAGACCCAGTACTTC.

This clonotype has more than one count but fewer than ten. V gene TRBV5-1 combines with J gene TRBJ2-7, with D possibly called TRBD1 or TRBD2 (6 bases each). Deletions cut 2 bases from V and 3 bases from J, with 15 bases between. This CDR3 contains 15 residues. Germline V gene lookup returns CDR1 SGHRS and CDR2 YFSETQ. The CDR3 loop is CASSLSWGAIYEQYF. The CDR3, as DNA: TGCGCCAGCAGCTTAAGCTGGGGGGCTATCTACGAGCAGTACTTC.

A few counts support this clonotype. This may stem from a read error, because a much larger clone lies one nucleotide away. The chain is built from TRBV12-3 or TRBV12-4 and TRBJ1-2, with D perhaps matching TRBD1 (6 bases). The V end lost 5 bases, the J end lost 4 bases, and 20 bases lay between the germline ends. The CDR3 has 16 amino acids. The CDR3 sequence: CASSPCGVDRLYGYTF. CDR3 DNA sequence: TGTGCCAGCAGTCCCTGCGGGGTTGACAGGCTCTATGGCTACACCTTC.

The chain employs TRBV6-2 or TRBV6-3 and TRBJ2-7, with 9 bases aligning to TRBD1. Germline values: CDR1 MNHEY, CDR2 SVGEGT. The CDR3 contains 14 residues. V dropped 7 bases and J dropped 4; count of bases not matched to a gene: 8. CDR3 DNA: TGTGCCAGCACCCCATGGGGACAGGGTTACGAGCAGTACTTC. It is translated as CASTPWGQGYEQYF.

The V gene is TRBV7-2, the J gene TRBJ2-7, with D uncertain. This CDR3 comprises 14 residues. Between the trimmed V and J ends, which lost 1 base and 7 bases, there was a span of 14 bases. Germline CDR1 and CDR2: SGHTA and FQGNSA. This CDR3 is CASSLGLTYNEQYF. In DNA, the CDR3 is TGTGCCAGCAGCTTAGGGTTAACTTACAATGAGCAGTACTTC.

As DNA, the CDR3 is TGCAGTGCGGGAGGGGACACTGAAGCTTTCTTT. Protein product: CSAGGDTEAFF. V gene TRBV20-1 combines with J gene TRBJ1-1; weak D call: TRBD1 (5 bases). Per germline, CDR1 DFQATT and CDR2 SNEGSKA (reference sequence). V dropped 6 bases and J dropped 3 bases, with 8 bases sitting between them. The CDR3 is made up of 11 amino acids.